The present T cell receptor (beta chain) was sequenced within a study of blood T cell repertoires in COVID-19. Study-level background: Specimens from acute and convalescent COVID-19 originated in the United States, Italy and Spain. The analysed material was cDNA or gDNA that came from T cells, B-cell-depleted T cells, or PBMCs.

Germline values: CDR1 LNHDA, CDR2 SQIVND (reference sequence). The V gene end was trimmed by 2 bases and the J gene end by 6 bases; junction bases not matched to a gene: 18. CDR3 size: 20 residues. Original methodology: It was from reference gene primer amplification that nucleated cell counts were estimated. Generated by immunoSEQ multiplex PCR, the TCRdb table keeps only in-frame clones and is missing some. Clone size and V and J calls were adopted from that table, with D and trimming inferred from the DNA. The sample contains 280,000 or so clones, approximately 88% of which appear only once. Sequenced material: peripheral blood. This chain uses TRBV19 with TRBJ2-3; 12 positions match TRBD2. The sequence derives from a woman under 40 who had recovered from COVID-19. The CDR3 DNA is TGTGCCAGTAGTATAAGGGCTAGCGGGGGGGCCAAGGGATATATGGATACGCAGTATTTT. Protein sequence: CASSIRASGGAKGYMDTQYF. Based on the CDR3 plus reference TRBV19 and TRBJ2-3, the full variable domain is DGGITQSPKYLFRKEGQNVTLSCEQNLNHDAMYWYRQDPGQGLRLIYYSQIVNDFQKGDIAEGYSVSREKKESFPLTVTSAQKNPTAFYLCASSIRASGGAKGYMDTQYFGPGTRLTVL.